The clone carrying this T cell receptor beta chain occurred many times. Its specificity is unknown. The sample originates from a study of identical twins. cDNA carried unique molecular identifiers, and a universal primer site was added by template switching. MiXCR, applied by TCRdb to the 5' RACE reads, yields one record per CDR3 protein. In the table there are 200,000 to 250,000 distinct CDR3 sequences, over 9.5% of which are singletons. Study-wide points: It was out-of-frame TCR alpha sharing in monozygotic twins that models underestimated. With abundant cord blood beta clonotypes, insertions were fewer; memory repertoires showed no such pattern. Compared with unrelated sharing, twin-shared out-of-frame alpha sequences had more low-probability sequences.

The CDR3 has 15 amino acids. Germline values: CDR1 SGHRS, CDR2 YFSETQ. With 7 bases clipped from V and 0 bases from J, the junction kept 7 bases outside the gene matches. The sequencing sample was made of memory T cells sorted from blood. This clonotype was obtained from a man aged 50-60 years in good health. V is TRBV5-1 and J is TRBJ2-1; 7 positions match TRBD1. The CDR3 is CASGETGNSYNEQFF. The CDR3 DNA reads as TGCGCCAGCGGCGAGACAGGGAACTCCTACAATGAGCAGTTCTTC.